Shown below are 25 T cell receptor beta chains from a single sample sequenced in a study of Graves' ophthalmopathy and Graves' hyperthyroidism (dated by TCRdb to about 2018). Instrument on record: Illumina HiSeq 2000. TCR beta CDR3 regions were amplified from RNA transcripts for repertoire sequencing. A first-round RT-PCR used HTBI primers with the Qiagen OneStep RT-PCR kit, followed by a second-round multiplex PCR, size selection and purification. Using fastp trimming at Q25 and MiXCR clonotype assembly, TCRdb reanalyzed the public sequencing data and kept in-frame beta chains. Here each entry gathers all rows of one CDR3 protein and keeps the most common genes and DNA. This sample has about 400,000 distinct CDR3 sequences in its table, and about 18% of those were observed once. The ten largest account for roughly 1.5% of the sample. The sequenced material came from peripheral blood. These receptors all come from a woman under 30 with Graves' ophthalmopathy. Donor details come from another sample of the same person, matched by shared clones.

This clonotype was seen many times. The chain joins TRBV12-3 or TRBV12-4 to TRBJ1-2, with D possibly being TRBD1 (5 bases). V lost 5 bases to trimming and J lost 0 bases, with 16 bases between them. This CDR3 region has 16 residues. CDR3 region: CASSTRGGSANYGYTF. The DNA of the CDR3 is TGTGCCAGCAGTACCCGGGGGGGTTCAGCTAACTATGGCTACACCTTC.

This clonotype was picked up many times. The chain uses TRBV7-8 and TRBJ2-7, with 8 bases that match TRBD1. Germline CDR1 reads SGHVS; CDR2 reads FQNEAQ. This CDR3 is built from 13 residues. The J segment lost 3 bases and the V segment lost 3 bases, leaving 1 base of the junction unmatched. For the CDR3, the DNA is TGTGCCAGCAGCTTGGGACAGGACTACGAGCAGTACTTC. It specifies CASSLGQDYEQYF.

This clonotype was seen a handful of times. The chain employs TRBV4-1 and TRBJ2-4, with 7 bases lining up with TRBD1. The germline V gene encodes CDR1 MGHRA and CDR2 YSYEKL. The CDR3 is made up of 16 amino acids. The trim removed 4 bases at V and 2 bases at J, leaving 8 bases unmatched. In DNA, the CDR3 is TGCGCCAGCAGCCGAGACAGGGACGGGACCAAAAACATTCAGTACTTC. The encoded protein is CASSRDRDGTKNIQYF.

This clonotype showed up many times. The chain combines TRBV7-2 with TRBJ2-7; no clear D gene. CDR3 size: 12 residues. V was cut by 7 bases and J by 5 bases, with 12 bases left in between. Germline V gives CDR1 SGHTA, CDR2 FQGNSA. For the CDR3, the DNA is TGTGCCAGCAACTCACCCCCAAACGAGCAGTACTTC. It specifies CASNSPPNEQYF. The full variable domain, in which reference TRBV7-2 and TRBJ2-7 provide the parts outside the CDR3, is GAGVSQSPSNKVTEKGKDVELRCDPISGHTALYWYRQSLGQGLEFLIYFQGNSAPDKSGLPSDRFSAERTGGSVSTLTIQRTQQEDSAVYLCASNSPPNEQYFGPGTRLTVT.

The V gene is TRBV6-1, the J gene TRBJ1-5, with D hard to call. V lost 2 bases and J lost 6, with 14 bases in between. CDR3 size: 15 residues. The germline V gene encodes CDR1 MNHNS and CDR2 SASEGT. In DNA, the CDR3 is TGTGCCAGCAGTGAATTCGGGCATTGGCCTCAGCCCCAGCATTTT. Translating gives CASSEFGHWPQPQHF.

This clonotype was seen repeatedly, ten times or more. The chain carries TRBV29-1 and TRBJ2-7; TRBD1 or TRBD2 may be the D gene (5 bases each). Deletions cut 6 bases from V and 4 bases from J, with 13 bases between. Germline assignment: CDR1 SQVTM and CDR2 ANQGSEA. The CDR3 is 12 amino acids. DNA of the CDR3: TGCAGCGTGGGACCGTCGGTGTACGAGCAGTACTTC. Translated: CSVGPSVYEQYF.

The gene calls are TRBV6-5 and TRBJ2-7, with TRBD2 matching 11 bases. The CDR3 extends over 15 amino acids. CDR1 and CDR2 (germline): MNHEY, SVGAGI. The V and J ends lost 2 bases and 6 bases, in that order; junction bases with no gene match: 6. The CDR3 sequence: CASSYATSGIGEQYF. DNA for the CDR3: TGTGCCAGCAGTTACGCGACTAGCGGGATCGGCGAGCAGTACTTC.

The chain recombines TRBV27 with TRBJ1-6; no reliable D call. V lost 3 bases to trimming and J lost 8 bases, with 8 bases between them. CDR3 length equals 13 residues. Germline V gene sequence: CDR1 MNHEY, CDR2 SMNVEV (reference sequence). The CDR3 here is CASSFSRHSPLHF. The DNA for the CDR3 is TGTGCCAGCAGTTTTTCCAGACATTCACCCCTCCACTTT.

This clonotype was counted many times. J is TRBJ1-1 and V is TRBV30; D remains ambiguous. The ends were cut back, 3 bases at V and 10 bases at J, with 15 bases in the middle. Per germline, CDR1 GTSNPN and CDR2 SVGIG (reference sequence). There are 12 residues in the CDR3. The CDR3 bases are TGTGCCTGGAGGAACCCCTCCAGCCGAGCTTTCTTT. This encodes CAWRNPSSRAFF.

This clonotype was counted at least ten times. The CDR3 loop reads CATEDSQVPYGYTF. The CDR3 DNA follows: TGTGCCACTGAGGACAGTCAGGTCCCATATGGCTACACCTTC. The rearrangement joins TRBV10-3 to TRBJ1-2; possible D gene TRBD1, 6 bases. V was pared by 10 bases and J by 5 bases, with 20 bases between. Germline V lookup: CDR1 ENHRY, CDR2 SYGVKD. The CDR3 has 14 residues.

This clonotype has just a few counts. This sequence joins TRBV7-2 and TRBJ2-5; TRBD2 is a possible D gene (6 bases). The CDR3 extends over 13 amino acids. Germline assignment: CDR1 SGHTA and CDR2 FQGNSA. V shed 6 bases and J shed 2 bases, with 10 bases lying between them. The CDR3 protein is CASSSGLQETQYF. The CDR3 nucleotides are TGTGCCAGCAGTTCGGGACTGCAAGAGACCCAGTACTTC.

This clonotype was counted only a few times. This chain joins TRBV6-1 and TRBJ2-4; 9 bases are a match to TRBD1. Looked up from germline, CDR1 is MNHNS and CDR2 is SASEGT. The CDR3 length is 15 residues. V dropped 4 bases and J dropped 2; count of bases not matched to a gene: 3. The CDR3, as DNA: TGTGCCAGCAGTGGACAGGGGGGAACCAAAAACATTCAGTACTTC. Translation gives CASSGQGGTKNIQYF.

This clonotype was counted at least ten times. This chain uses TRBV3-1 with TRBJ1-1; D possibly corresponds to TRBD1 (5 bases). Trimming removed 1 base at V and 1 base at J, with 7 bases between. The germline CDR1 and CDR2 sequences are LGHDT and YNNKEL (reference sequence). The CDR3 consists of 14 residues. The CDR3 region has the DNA TGTGCCAGCAGCCAAGCAGGGACGAACACTGAAGCTTTCTTT. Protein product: CASSQAGTNTEAFF. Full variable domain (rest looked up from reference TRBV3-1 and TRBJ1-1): DTAVSQTPKYLVTQMGNDKSIKCEQNLGHDTMYWYKQDSKKFLKIMFSYNNKELIINETVPNRFSPKSPDKAHLNLHINSLELGDSAVYFCASSQAGTNTEAFFGQGTRLTVV.

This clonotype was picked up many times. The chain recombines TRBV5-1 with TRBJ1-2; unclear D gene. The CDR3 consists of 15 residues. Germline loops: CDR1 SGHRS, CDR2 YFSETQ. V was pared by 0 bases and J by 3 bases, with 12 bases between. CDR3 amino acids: CASSLAAGQDYGYTF. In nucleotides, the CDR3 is TGCGCCAGCAGCTTGGCCGCGGGTCAGGACTATGGCTACACCTTC. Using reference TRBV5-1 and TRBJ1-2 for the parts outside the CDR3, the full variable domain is KAGVTQTPRYLIKTRGQQVTLSCSPISGHRSVSWYQQTPGQGLQFLFEYFSETQRNKGNFPGRFSGRQFSNSRSEMNVSTLELGDSALYLCASSLAAGQDYGYTFGSGTRLTVV.

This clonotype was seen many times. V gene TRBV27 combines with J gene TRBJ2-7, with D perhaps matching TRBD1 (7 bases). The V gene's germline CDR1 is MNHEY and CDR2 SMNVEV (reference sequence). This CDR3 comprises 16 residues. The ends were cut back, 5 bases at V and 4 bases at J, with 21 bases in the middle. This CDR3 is CASSPQGERVGYEQYF. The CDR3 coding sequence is TGTGCCAGCAGTCCCCAGGGGGAGCGGGTGGGGTACGAGCAGTACTTC.

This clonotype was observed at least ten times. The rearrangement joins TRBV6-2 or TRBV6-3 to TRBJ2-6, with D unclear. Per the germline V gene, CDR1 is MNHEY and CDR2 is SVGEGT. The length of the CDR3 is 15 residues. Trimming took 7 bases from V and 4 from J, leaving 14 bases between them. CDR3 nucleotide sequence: TGTGCCAGCACCCCACCCCGCTCCGGGGCCAACGTCCTGACTTTC. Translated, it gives CASTPPRSGANVLTF.

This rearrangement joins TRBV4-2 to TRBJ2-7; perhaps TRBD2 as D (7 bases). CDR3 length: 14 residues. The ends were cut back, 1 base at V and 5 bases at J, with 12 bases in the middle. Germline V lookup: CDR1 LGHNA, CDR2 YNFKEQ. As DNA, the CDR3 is TGTGCCAGCAGCCAAGGAGGGGGGGCGGACGAGCAGTACTTC. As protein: CASSQGGGADEQYF.

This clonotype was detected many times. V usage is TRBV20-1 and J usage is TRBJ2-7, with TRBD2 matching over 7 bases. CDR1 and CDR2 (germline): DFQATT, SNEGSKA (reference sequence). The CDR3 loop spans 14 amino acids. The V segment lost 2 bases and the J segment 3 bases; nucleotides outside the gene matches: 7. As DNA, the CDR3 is TGCAGTGCTAGAAGGACTAGTTCTTTCTACGAGCAGTACTTC. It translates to CSARRTSSFYEQYF.

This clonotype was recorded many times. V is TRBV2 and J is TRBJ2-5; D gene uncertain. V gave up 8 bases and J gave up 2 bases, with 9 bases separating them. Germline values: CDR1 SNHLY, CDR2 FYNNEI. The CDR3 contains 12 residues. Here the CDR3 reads CASSYKQETQYF. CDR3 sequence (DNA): TGTGCCAGCTCTTACAAACAAGAGACCCAGTACTTC.

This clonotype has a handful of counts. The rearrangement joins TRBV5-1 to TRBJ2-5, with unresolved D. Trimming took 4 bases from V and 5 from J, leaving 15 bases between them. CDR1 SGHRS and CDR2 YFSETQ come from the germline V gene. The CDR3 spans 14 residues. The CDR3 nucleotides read TGCGCCAGCAGCGCTGACCCGCGAGGCGAGACCCAGTACTTC. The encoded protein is CASSADPRGETQYF.

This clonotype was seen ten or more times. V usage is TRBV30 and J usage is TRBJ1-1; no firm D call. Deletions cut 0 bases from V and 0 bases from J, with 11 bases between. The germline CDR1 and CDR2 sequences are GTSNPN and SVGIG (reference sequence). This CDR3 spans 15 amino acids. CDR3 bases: TGTGCCTGGAGTGTAAGAGGCGGACTGAACACTGAAGCTTTCTTT. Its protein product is CAWSVRGGLNTEAFF.

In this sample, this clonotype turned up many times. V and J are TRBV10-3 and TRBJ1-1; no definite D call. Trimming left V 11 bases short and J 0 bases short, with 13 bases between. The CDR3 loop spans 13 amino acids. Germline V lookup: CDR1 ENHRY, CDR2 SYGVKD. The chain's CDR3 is CAESVGMNTEAFF. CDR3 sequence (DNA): TGTGCCGAATCAGTGGGGATGAACACTGAAGCTTTCTTT.

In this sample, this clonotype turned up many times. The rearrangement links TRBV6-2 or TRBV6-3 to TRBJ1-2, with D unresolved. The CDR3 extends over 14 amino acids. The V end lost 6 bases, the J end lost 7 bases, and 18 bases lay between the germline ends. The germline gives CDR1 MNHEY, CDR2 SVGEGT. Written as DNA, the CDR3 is TGTGCCAGCAGGTGGACGGCTAGTTTCTCTGGCTACACCTTC. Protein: CASRWTASFSGYTF.

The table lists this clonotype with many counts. In DNA, the CDR3 is TGTGCCAGCAGCTTAGTATTGGATGAAGCTTTCTTT. Translated, it gives CASSLVLDEAFF. V usage is TRBV7-9 and J usage is TRBJ1-1; the D is unclear. V lost 1 base, J lost 7 bases, and 7 bases lay in between. There are 12 residues in the CDR3. Germline-derived CDR1 and CDR2 are SEHNR and FQNEAQ (reference sequence).

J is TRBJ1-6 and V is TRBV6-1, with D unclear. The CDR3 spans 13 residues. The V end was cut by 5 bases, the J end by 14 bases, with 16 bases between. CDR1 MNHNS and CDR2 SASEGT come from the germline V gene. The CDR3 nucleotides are TGTGCCAGCAGTATAAGGAGAGACGGAACCCTCCACTTT. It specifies CASSIRRDGTLHF.